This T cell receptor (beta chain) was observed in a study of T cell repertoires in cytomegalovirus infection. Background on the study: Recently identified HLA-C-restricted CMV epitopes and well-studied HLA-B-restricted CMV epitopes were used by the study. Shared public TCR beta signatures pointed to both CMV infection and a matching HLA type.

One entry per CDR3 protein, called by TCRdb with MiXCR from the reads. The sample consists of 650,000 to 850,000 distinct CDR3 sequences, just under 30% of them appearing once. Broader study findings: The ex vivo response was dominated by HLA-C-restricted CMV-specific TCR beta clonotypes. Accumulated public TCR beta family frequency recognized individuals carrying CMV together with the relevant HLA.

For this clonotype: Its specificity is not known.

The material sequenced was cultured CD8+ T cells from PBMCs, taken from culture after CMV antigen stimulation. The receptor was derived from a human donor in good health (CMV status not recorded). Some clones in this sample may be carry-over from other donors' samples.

CDR3 DNA: TGTGCCAGCAGTTTGGGGGGGGCGCGAACTGAAGCTTTCTTT. Amino acids: CASSLGGARTEAFF. V is TRBV27 and J is TRBJ1-1; D is possibly TRBD1 (6 bases). Germline-derived CDR1 and CDR2 are MNHEY and SMNVEV (reference sequence). With 3 bases removed from V and 5 bases from J, the gap between germline ends came to 13 bases. This CDR3 has 14 amino acids.